Below, 30 T cell receptor beta chains from the same sample are listed, as sequenced in a study of T cell responses to AZD1222 COVID-19 vaccine. Clones were sequenced by immunoSEQ multiplex PCR, and TCRdb holds only the in-frame ones, with some missing. The profile shows about 130,000 clones, 75% to 90% of them singletons. The input for sequencing was peripheral blood, taken on day 0 of AZD1222 vaccination. The receptors shown here come from an adult in good health.

The chain combines TRBV2 with TRBJ1-1, with TRBD1 matching over 8 bases. The CDR3 runs 15 residues. J was trimmed by 3 bases and V by 5 bases; bases with no gene match: 8. The germline gives CDR1 SNHLY, CDR2 FYNNEI. The CDR3 spells CASSREGQAYTEAFF. The CDR3 DNA sequence: TGTGCCAGCAGTCGAGAGGGACAGGCATACACTGAAGCTTTCTTT.

The V gene is TRBV27, the J gene TRBJ2-7; no reliable D call. CDR3 size: 11 residues. Germline V CDR1 and CDR2: MNHEY, SMNVEV (reference sequence). V was shortened by 11 bases and J by 2 bases, with 10 bases between the two germline ends. This CDR3 is CAGRVAYEQYF. In nucleotides, the CDR3 is TGTGCCGGCCGGGTGGCCTACGAGCAGTACTTC.

The chain uses TRBV10-1 and TRBJ2-2; the D gene is possibly TRBD1 (5 bases). The germline gives CDR1 WNHNN, CDR2 SYGVQD (reference sequence). The CDR3 runs to 13 residues. Trimming pared 2 bases from V and 7 bases from J, leaving 8 bases between. The CDR3 is CASSEQGLGELFF. DNA for the CDR3: TGCGCCAGCAGTGAGCAGGGCCTCGGGGAGCTGTTTTTT.

The chain has TRBV25-1 and TRBJ1-1; TRBD1 aligns across 7 bases. The CDR3 has 13 residues. After removal of 2 bases from V and 4 bases from J, the junction contained 1 base not matched to a gene. Germline V gene lookup returns CDR1 MGHDK and CDR2 SYGVNS. CDR3 sequence (DNA): TGTGCCAGCAGTGAAACAGGGGCCACTGAAGCTTTCTTT. The encoded protein is CASSETGATEAFF. Based on the CDR3 plus reference TRBV25-1 and TRBJ1-1, the full variable domain is EADIYQTPRYLVIGTGKKITLECSQTMGHDKMYWYQQDPGMELHLIHYSYGVNSTEKGDLSSESTVSRIRTEHFPLTLESARPSHTSQYLCASSETGATEAFFGQGTRLTVV.

The rearrangement joins TRBV28 to TRBJ1-1, with D unclear. CDR1 and CDR2 (germline): MDHEN, SYDVKM. CDR3 size: 15 residues. Trimming shortened V by 5 bases and J by 1 base, and 14 bases separated the two germline ends. The CDR3 sequence is CASSLTLGPNTEAFF. CDR3 in DNA: TGTGCCAGCAGTCTCACCCTTGGACCGAACACTGAAGCTTTCTTT.

This clone was observed a single time. The chain carries TRBV24-1 and TRBJ2-5; unclear D gene. Germline lookup yields CDR1 KGHDR and CDR2 SFDVKD. The CDR3 consists of 15 residues. V was clipped by 3 bases and J by 2 bases, with 12 bases between them. CDR3 region: CATSDPRRKQETQYF. Written as DNA, the CDR3 is TGTGCCACCAGTGATCCCCGACGGAAACAAGAGACCCAGTACTTC.

The rearrangement links TRBV7-9 to TRBJ1-1, with 8 bases lining up with TRBD1. This CDR3 is built from 14 residues. CDR1 and CDR2 (germline): SEHNR, FQNEAQ (reference sequence). J gave up 3 bases and V 7 bases, and 7 bases lay outside the gene matches. CDR3 nucleotides: TGTGCCAGCATCCGAGGACAGGGCTACACTGAAGCTTTCTTT. Translated: CASIRGQGYTEAFF. The entire variable domain, with the rest obtained from reference TRBV7-9 and TRBJ1-1, is as follows: DTGVSQNPRHKITKRGQNVTFRCDPISEHNRLYWYRQTLGQGPEFLTYFQNEAQLEKSRLLSDRFSAERPKGSFSTLEIQRTEQGDSAMYLCASIRGQGYTEAFFGQGTRLTVV.

The chain employs TRBV7-2 and TRBJ2-2; perhaps TRBD1 as D (5 bases). Germline lookup yields CDR1 SGHTA and CDR2 FQGNSA. This CDR3 region has 16 residues. Trimming removed 0 bases at V and 5 bases at J, with 13 bases between. CDR3 DNA sequence: TGTGCCAGCAGCTTAGCGGAACAGGTGATAACCGGGGAGCTGTTTTTT. Its translation is CASSLAEQVITGELFF.

This chain connects TRBV24-1 to TRBJ2-5, with D perhaps TRBD1 or TRBD2 (6 bases each). Germline CDR1 KGHDR, CDR2 SFDVKD. This CDR3 has 15 residues. Trimming took 3 bases from V and 5 from J, leaving 15 bases between them. The CDR3 protein is CATSDPRDTRETQYF. The CDR3 nucleotides are TGTGCCACCAGTGATCCGCGGGACACGAGGGAGACCCAGTACTTC.

V is TRBV5-6 and J is TRBJ1-2; D is unclear. Trimming removed 1 base at V and 6 bases at J, with 7 bases between. CDR3 length: 12 residues. CDR1 SGHDT and CDR2 YYEEEE come from the germline V gene. CDR3 DNA sequence: TGTGCCAGCAGCTTGTCGCCCGATGGCTACACCTTC. Its translation: CASSLSPDGYTF.

CDR3 nucleotides: TGTGCCAGCAGTTACACAGGGGCGGATGAAAAACTGTTTTTT. It codes for CASSYTGADEKLFF. The rearrangement uses TRBV6-5 and TRBJ1-4, with 7 bases fitting TRBD1. The CDR3 extends over 14 amino acids. Germline CDR1 MNHEY, CDR2 SVGAGI. The J segment lost 6 bases and the V segment lost 2 bases, leaving 3 bases of the junction unmatched.

This clone was counted only a few times. The chain combines TRBV28 with TRBJ1-4; 7 positions match TRBD1. CDR3 size: 16 residues. CDR1 and CDR2 (germline): MDHEN, SYDVKM. J gave up 7 bases and V 4 bases, and 12 bases lay outside the gene matches. The CDR3 reads CASSSPSDRRFEKLFF. CDR3 nucleotides: TGTGCCAGCAGTTCCCCCTCGGACAGGAGATTTGAAAAACTGTTTTTT.

This clone was counted a few times. The CDR3 protein is CATSDFARHSNQPQHF. In nucleotides, the CDR3 is TGTGCCACCAGTGATTTCGCCAGACATAGCAATCAGCCCCAGCATTTT. This chain uses TRBV24-1 with TRBJ1-5; D remains unclear. V lost 1 base, J lost 0 bases, and 9 bases lay in between. CDR1 KGHDR and CDR2 SFDVKD come from the germline V gene. The CDR3 spans 16 residues.

The rearrangement uses TRBV7-8 and TRBJ1-3; tentative D call: TRBD1 (5 bases). This CDR3 contains 15 residues. Between the trimmed V and J ends, which lost 4 bases and 0 bases, there was a span of 10 bases. In germline, CDR1 is SGHVS, CDR2 FQNEAQ. In DNA form, the CDR3 reads TGTGCCAGCAGCTCGGGGGGTTACTCTGGAAACACCATATATTTT. As protein: CASSSGGYSGNTIYF.

In regard to this clone: Other DNA sequences in the same sample also yield this CDR3. This chain joins TRBV6-1 and TRBJ2-6; D is unclear. This CDR3 spans 14 amino acids. Trimming shortened V by 0 bases and J by 4 bases, and 4 bases separated the two germline ends. Germline CDR1 reads MNHNS; CDR2 reads SASEGT. The CDR3 reads CASSEALGANVLTF. The DNA for the CDR3 is TGTGCCAGCAGTGAAGCACTGGGGGCCAACGTCCTGACTTTC.

This clone was counted once. This rearrangement joins TRBV14 to TRBJ2-3; 9 positions match TRBD2. Germline-derived CDR1 and CDR2 are SGHDN and FVKESK. CDR3 size: 18 residues. The V gene end was trimmed by 0 bases and the J gene end by 0 bases; junction bases not matched to a gene: 7. DNA of the CDR3: TGTGCCAGCAGCCAAGAGGCGGCGGGAGGGTGGAGCACAGATACGCAGTATTTT. Protein sequence: CASSQEAAGGWSTDTQYF.

To note about this clone: Other nucleotide sequences from this sample produce the same CDR3. This chain joins TRBV11-2 and TRBJ2-4; D is undetermined. This CDR3 region has 14 residues. Germline V gives CDR1 SGHAT, CDR2 FQNNGV. The V gene lost 4 bases and the J gene lost 0 bases, with 7 bases spanning the gap. CDR3 DNA sequence: TGTGCCAGCAGCTCGCGGCTAGCCAAAAACATTCAGTACTTC. It specifies CASSSRLAKNIQYF.

The chain links TRBV4-1 to TRBJ2-1, with TRBD1 matching 7 bases. With 2 bases clipped from V and 11 bases from J, the junction kept 12 bases outside the gene matches. Germline CDR1 reads MGHRA; CDR2 reads YSYEKL. The CDR3 covers 15 residues. In DNA form, the CDR3 reads TGCGCCAGCAGCCAACCTGACAGGGTCCAGCCTAAGCAGTTCTTC. Its protein is CASSQPDRVQPKQFF.

The chain uses TRBV3-1 (or the pseudogene TRBV3-2) and TRBJ1-2; unclear D gene. V lost 0 bases and J lost 4, with 3 bases in between. The CDR3 runs 12 residues. Germline V lookup: CDR1 LGHDT, CDR2 YNNKEL (reference sequence). The CDR3 loop is CASSQEVYGYTF. CDR3 DNA: TGTGCCAGCAGCCAAGAAGTCTATGGCTACACCTTC.

The genes are TRBV5-1 and TRBJ2-3, with D tentatively TRBD1 (5 bases). Trimming cost V 3 bases and J 4 bases, with 12 bases left between them. The length of the CDR3 is 14 residues. The V gene's germline CDR1 is SGHRS and CDR2 YFSETQ. CDR3 DNA sequence: TGCGCCAGCAGCTGGAACAGGTGGTCAGATACGCAGTATTTT. Translation gives CASSWNRWSDTQYF.

The chain combines TRBV10-1 with TRBJ2-3; 10 bases fit TRBD2. This CDR3 spans 16 amino acids. The V gene's germline CDR1 is WNHNN and CDR2 SYGVQD (reference sequence). J gave up 4 bases and V 0 bases, and 4 bases lay outside the gene matches. This chain's CDR3 is CASSESGLADPDTQYF. For the CDR3, the DNA is TGCGCCAGCAGTGAGTCTGGACTAGCGGACCCAGATACGCAGTATTTT.

The V gene is TRBV19, the J gene TRBJ1-4, with D tentatively TRBD1 (5 bases). The V end lost 5 bases, the J end lost 7 bases, and 17 bases lay between the germline ends. Germline CDR1 is LNHDA and CDR2 is SQIVND (reference sequence). The CDR3 covers 15 residues. CDR3 sequence reads: CASSVPGRGSEKLFF. The DNA for the CDR3 is TGTGCCAGTAGTGTTCCGGGACGGGGGAGTGAAAAACTGTTTTTT.

CDR3 sequence: CSASQPLSYEQYF. The CDR3 nucleotides are TGCAGTGCTAGTCAACCCCTCTCCTACGAGCAGTACTTC. V usage is TRBV20-1 and J usage is TRBJ2-7, with D hard to call. CDR1 is DFQATT, CDR2 SNEGSKA, per germline (reference sequence). The CDR3 is 13 residues long. The germline V and J ends were trimmed by 3 bases and 0 bases, with 9 bases remaining between them.

In its sample, this clone was seen once. V usage is TRBV19 and J usage is TRBJ1-5, with TRBD1 as a possible D gene (6 bases). In germline, CDR1 is LNHDA, CDR2 SQIVND (reference sequence). The V gene lost 0 bases and the J gene lost 9 bases, with 15 bases spanning the gap. This CDR3 region has 15 residues. CDR3 amino acids: CASSIDREGVAPQHF. The CDR3 region has the DNA TGTGCCAGTAGTATAGATCGGGAGGGGGTTGCGCCCCAGCATTTT.

The V and J genes are TRBV27 and TRBJ1-6, with 7 bases aligning to TRBD1. CDR1 is MNHEY and CDR2 is SMNVEV in the germline V gene (reference sequence). The ends lost 3 bases at V and 13 bases at J; junction bases unmatched: 15. The CDR3 consists of 16 residues. This CDR3 reads CASSLGREQGGSPLHF. Here the CDR3 DNA reads TGTGCCAGCAGTTTGGGCCGGGAGCAGGGGGGGAGTCCCCTCCACTTT.

The gene calls are TRBV5-4 and TRBJ2-1; 7 nucleotides line up with TRBD1. This CDR3 is 15 amino acids long. J was trimmed by 3 bases and V by 0 bases; bases with no gene match: 3. Germline V gives CDR1 SGHNT, CDR2 YYREEE (reference sequence). CDR3 bases: TGTGCCAGCAGCTTGGGACAGGGCCTCTACAATGAGCAGTTCTTC. Encoded protein: CASSLGQGLYNEQFF. Combining the CDR3 with reference TRBV5-4 and TRBJ2-1 gives the whole variable domain ETGVTQSPTHLIKTRGQQVTLRCSSQSGHNTVSWYQQALGQGPQFIFQYYREEENGRGNFPPRFSGLQFPNYSSELNVNALELDDSALYLCASSLGQGLYNEQFFGPGTRLTVL.

The chain recombines TRBV27 with TRBJ2-7; D gene uncertain. Per the germline V gene, CDR1 is MNHEY and CDR2 is SMNVEV (reference sequence). CDR3 length: 13 residues. V was clipped by 6 bases and J by 2 bases, with 11 bases between them. CDR3 protein: CASSTAPAYEQYF. CDR3 coding DNA: TGTGCCAGCAGCACCGCACCAGCCTACGAGCAGTACTTC.

V and J are TRBV7-2 and TRBJ2-1; unclear D gene. From germline, CDR1 is SGHTA and CDR2 FQGNSA. The CDR3 loop spans 15 amino acids. Deletions cut 1 base from V and 1 base from J, with 8 bases between. The CDR3 loop reads CASSLVALSYNEQFF. The CDR3 DNA reads as TGTGCCAGCAGCTTAGTTGCGTTATCCTACAATGAGCAGTTCTTC.

The V call is TRBV5-8, the J call TRBJ1-2; 7 bases match TRBD1. V lost 0 bases and J lost 2; bases outside the gene matches: 7. The CDR3 loop spans 16 amino acids. In germline, CDR1 is SGHTS, CDR2 YDEGEE. The CDR3 loop reads CASSLEWGDSNYGYTF. CDR3 DNA sequence: TGTGCCAGCAGCTTGGAGTGGGGGGACAGCAACTATGGCTACACCTTC.

CDR3 coding DNA: TGTGCCAGCAGCTCCGGACAGAGCTCCTACGAGCAGTACTTC. Amino acid sequence: CASSSGQSSYEQYF. The chain employs TRBV11-3 and TRBJ2-7; D possibly corresponds to TRBD1 (6 bases). This CDR3 has 14 amino acids. Germline V gene data show CDR1 as SGHNT and CDR2 as YENEEA. V lost 4 bases and J 0 bases, leaving 10 bases between the germline ends.